This TCR beta chain appears in the sequencing data of a study of a mutant IDH1 vaccine in newly diagnosed glioma. Across the study: Patients were given eight vaccinations, scheduled in weeks 1, 3, 5, 7, 11, 15, 19 and 23.

The time point here: week 5, during vaccination. Every vaccination contained 300 ug of the mutant IDH1 20-mer peptide and was paired with topical imiquimod. This CDR3 is built from 15 residues. CDR1 LNHDA and CDR2 SQIVND come from the germline V gene (reference sequence). V lost 7 bases, J lost 4 bases, and 10 bases stayed unmatched. Profiled with immunoSEQ multiplex PCR; TCRdb holds only in-frame clones, not every one. Altogether over 45,000 clones are present, roughly four fifths being singletons, with the ten largest covering about 7.7%. Of note for this clone: Its matching antigen is unknown.

The V and J genes are TRBV19 and TRBJ2-3, with 8 bases fitting TRBD2. The source material was PBMCs, sampled from a glioma patient whose treatment included an IDH1 peptide vaccine. The origin of this receptor is a woman in her forties or fifties with glioma. DNA of the CDR3: TGTGCCAGTAATTGGGCGGGGGGCGGGCCAGATACGCAGTATTTT. Its protein product is CASNWAGGGPDTQYF.